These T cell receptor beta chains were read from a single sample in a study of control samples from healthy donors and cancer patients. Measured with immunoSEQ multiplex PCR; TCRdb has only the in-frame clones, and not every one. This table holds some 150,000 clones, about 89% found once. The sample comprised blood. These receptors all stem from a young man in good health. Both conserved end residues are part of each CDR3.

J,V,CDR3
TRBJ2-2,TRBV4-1,CASSRLAGGTENTGELFF
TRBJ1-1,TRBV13,CASSLERTGAHTEAFF
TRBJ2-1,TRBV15,CATSRENTSTQGNEQFF
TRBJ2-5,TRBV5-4,CASSLQGLSETQYF
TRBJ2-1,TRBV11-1,CASTRGGLEQFF
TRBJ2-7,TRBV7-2,CASSLGGASGALGQYF
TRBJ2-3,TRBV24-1,CATSEEQGSTDTQYF
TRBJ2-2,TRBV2,CASSGTSGGVGGELFF
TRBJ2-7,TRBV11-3,CASSFRTVIYEQYF
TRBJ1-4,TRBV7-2,CASTTPPEKLFF
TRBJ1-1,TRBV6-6,CASSYPRGEAFF
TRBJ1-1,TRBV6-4,CASSDSSLRGRAEAFF
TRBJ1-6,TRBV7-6,CASSPSVGTGGSPLHF
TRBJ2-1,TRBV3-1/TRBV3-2,CASSLSRNEQFF